Listed below are T cell receptor beta chains from one sample, sequenced in a study of tissue T cells after allogeneic stem cell transplantation. The method was immunoSEQ multiplex PCR; TCRdb's version includes in-frame clones alone and lacks a portion of them. In the table there are about 9,500 clones, around 64% of which are singletons. This material consisted of tissue from the ileum, taken at autopsy. All receptors derive from a woman aged 18 to 55 with breast cancer. Both conserved end residues are part of each CDR3. D genes are given only for firm matches. Only some rows state a clone size, as once, few, many or a class for expanded clones.

V gene,clone size,D gene,J gene,CDR3 protein,CDR3 DNA
TRBV10-2,-,-,TRBJ1-2,CASSNGPTYWGYTF,TGCGCCAGCAGTAACGGGCCCACCTACTGGGGCTACACCTTC
TRBV7-2,-,TRBD1,TRBJ1-1,CASRRKQGADTEAFF,TGTGCCAGCAGACGAAAACAGGGGGCGGACACTGAAGCTTTCTTT
TRBV5-5,medium-sized,-,TRBJ1-3,CASSYTGASSGNTIYF,TGTGCCAGCAGCTATACCGGGGCCTCCTCTGGAAACACCATATATTTT
TRBV6-6,-,-,TRBJ2-1,CASNREGEQFF,TGTGCCAGCAACAGGGAGGGTGAGCAGTTCTTC
TRBV7-3,-,-,TRBJ2-1,CASSLGRANEQFF,TGTGCCAGCAGCTTAGGACGGGCCAATGAGCAGTTCTTC
TRBV18,few,-,TRBJ1-4,CASSGATNEKLFF,TGTGCCAGCTCAGGGGCAACTAATGAAAAACTGTTTTTT
TRBV10-3,-,-,TRBJ2-5,CATALKETQYF,TGTGCCACCGCGTTGAAAGAGACCCAGTACTTC
TRBV25-1,-,-,TRBJ2-5,CASSDPRRSGQETQYF,TGTGCCAGCAGTGACCCCAGACGGTCCGGACAAGAGACCCAGTACTTC
TRBV5-1,-,TRBD2,TRBJ2-3,CASSSLNGGASTDTQYF,TGCGCCAGCAGCTCGCTGAACGGGGGGGCCAGCACAGATACGCAGTATTTT
TRBV6-1,-,-,TRBJ2-7,CASSDRDVVTYEQYF,TGTGCCAGCAGTGACCGGGACGTAGTGACCTACGAGCAGTACTTC
TRBV7-9,-,TRBD1,TRBJ1-2,CASSLDRGRDGYTF,TGTGCCAGCAGCTTAGACAGGGGGCGCGATGGCTACACCTTC
TRBV6-2/TRBV6-3,-,-,TRBJ2-7,CASSYVAGNYEQYF,TGTGCCAGCAGTTACGTTGCAGGGAACTACGAGCAGTACTTC
TRBV7-9,-,-,TRBJ1-1,CASSSGGGRLNTEAFF,TGTGCCAGCAGCTCCGGGGGCGGAAGGTTGAACACTGAAGCTTTCTTT
TRBV28,-,TRBD1,TRBJ1-2,CASSLGDSYGYTF,TGTGCCAGCAGTTTAGGGGACAGCTATGGCTACACCTTC
TRBV30,-,-,TRBJ1-2,CAWTTGPTGSYGYTF,TGTGCCTGGACGACCGGGCCGACGGGCTCCTATGGCTACACCTTC
TRBV9,once,-,TRBJ2-3,CASSAGGPDTQYF,TGTGCCAGCAGCGCCGGCGGTCCAGATACGCAGTATTTT
TRBV5-1,-,-,TRBJ1-2,CASSLRGGYGYTF,TGCGCCAGCAGCTTGAGGGGAGGCTATGGCTACACCTTC
TRBV21-1,-,-,TRBJ1-5,CASSKLLGVRGVNQPQHF,TGTGCCAGCAGCAAATTGTTAGGTGTCAGAGGGGTCAATCAGCCCCAGCATTTT
TRBV4-2,-,TRBD2,TRBJ2-1,CASSQTTGTTYNEQFF,TGTGCCAGCAGCCAAACCACCGGGACTACCTACAATGAGCAGTTCTTC
TRBV11-2,-,-,TRBJ2-3,CASSLEHTDTQYF,TGTGCCAGCAGCTTAGAGCACACAGATACGCAGTATTTT
TRBV12-3/TRBV12-4,-,-,TRBJ2-7,CASSLRGAYEQYF,TGTGCCAGCAGTTTAAGGGGGGCGTACGAGCAGTACTTC
TRBV10-3,-,TRBD1,TRBJ2-7,CAIDRGDDEQYF,TGTGCCATTGACAGGGGGGACGACGAGCAGTACTTC
TRBV5-1,-,-,TRBJ2-7,CASSLLDSYEQYF,TGCGCCAGCAGTTTATTGGACAGCTACGAGCAGTACTTC
TRBV6-5,-,TRBD1,TRBJ2-7,CASKAGTGYYEQYF,TGTGCCAGCAAAGCCGGGACAGGGTACTACGAGCAGTACTTC
TRBV9,once,-,TRBJ1-1,CASSVGGAGNTEAFF,TGTGCCAGCAGCGTAGGTGGCGCAGGGAACACTGAAGCTTTCTTT
TRBV5-5,-,-,TRBJ1-4,CASSLGAGENEKLFF,TGTGCCAGCAGCTTGGGCGCCGGGGAGAATGAAAAACTGTTTTTT
TRBV7-8,-,-,TRBJ1-5,CASSSDTGARQPQHF,TGTGCCAGCAGCTCCGATACGGGGGCCAGGCAGCCCCAGCATTTT
TRBV12-3/TRBV12-4,-,-,TRBJ2-1,CASSAGQANEQFF,TGTGCCAGCAGCGCCGGACAAGCCAATGAGCAGTTCTTC
TRBV4-2,once,TRBD2,TRBJ2-1,CASSQLTSGGADEQFF,TGTGCCAGCAGCCAACTTACTAGCGGGGGGGCGGATGAGCAGTTCTTC
TRBV30,-,-,TRBJ1-6,CAWKKGSSYNSPLHF,TGTGCCTGGAAGAAAGGGAGCTCCTATAATTCACCCCTCCACTTT
TRBV18,few,-,TRBJ1-3,CASSQGAGNTIYF,TGTGCCAGCTCACAGGGGGCTGGAAACACCATATATTTT
TRBV4-2,-,-,TRBJ1-6,CASSQAGRGAGLLHF,TGTGCCAGCAGCCAAGCGGGTCGAGGGGCTGGACTCCTCCACTTT
TRBV6-2/TRBV6-3,-,TRBD1,TRBJ1-2,CASSRGTGNYGYTF,TGTGCCAGCAGTCGCGGGACAGGGAATTATGGCTACACCTTC
TRBV4-2,-,-,TRBJ1-6,CASSRRSGSKLLSSPLHF,TGTGCCAGCAGCCGTCGTTCGGGGTCCAAGCTTCTAAGTTCACCCCTCCACTTT
TRBV7-7,-,-,TRBJ2-5,CASSQVGGQETQYF,TGTGCTAGCAGCCAAGTGGGCGGCCAAGAGACCCAGTACTTC
TRBV30,-,-,TRBJ2-6,CAWSRGSGANVLTF,TGTGCCTGGAGTCGCGGCTCTGGGGCCAACGTCCTGACTTTC
TRBV6-5,few,-,TRBJ2-5,CASNQGTAQYF,TGTGCCAGCAATCAGGGAACGGCCCAGTACTTC
TRBV2,-,-,TRBJ2-7,CASSYNKFSYEQYF,TGTGCCAGCAGTTATAACAAGTTCTCCTACGAGCAGTACTTC
TRBV21-1,-,-,TRBJ2-3,CASRPPDSADTQYF,TGTGCCAGCCGCCCCCCCGATTCGGCAGATACGCAGTATTTT
TRBV19,-,-,TRBJ2-6,CASEKGVGANVLTF,TGTGCCAGTGAGAAAGGGGTTGGGGCCAACGTCCTGACTTTC
TRBV11-1,-,-,TRBJ1-1,CASSRPLTGLNTEAFF,TGTGCCAGCAGCCGACCTCTAACAGGACTGAACACTGAAGCTTTCTTT
TRBV28,-,-,TRBJ1-2,CASSAREGLANYGYTF,TGTGCCAGCAGTGCCCGTGAGGGGTTAGCTAACTATGGCTACACCTTC
TRBV4-1,-,-,TRBJ1-1,CASSQDGQLGTEAFF,TGCGCCAGCAGCCAAGACGGCCAACTCGGCACTGAAGCTTTCTTT
TRBV20-1,-,-,TRBJ2-5,CSAWDQETQYF,TGCAGTGCTTGGGACCAAGAGACCCAGTACTTC
TRBV6-5,-,TRBD1,TRBJ1-1,CASSKHRGSDTEAFF,TGTGCCAGCAGTAAACACAGGGGATCTGACACTGAAGCTTTCTTT
TRBV27,-,-,TRBJ2-2,CASSYRRTGELFF,TGTGCCAGCAGTTATAGAAGGACCGGGGAGCTGTTTTTT
TRBV7-2,few,-,TRBJ2-7,CASSLAVGQATYEQYF,TGTGCCAGCAGCTTAGCAGTGGGGCAGGCCACCTACGAGCAGTACTTC
TRBV7-8,few,-,TRBJ1-2,CASSLGTDGDGYTF,TGTGCCAGCAGCTTAGGGACGGACGGCGATGGCTACACCTTC
TRBV5-4,-,-,TRBJ2-5,CASTQPGQETQYF,TGTGCCAGCACTCAGCCAGGGCAAGAGACCCAGTACTTC
TRBV11-2,few,TRBD1,TRBJ1-1,CASSRQGRNTEAFF,TGTGCCAGCAGCAGACAGGGCCGGAACACTGAAGCTTTCTTT